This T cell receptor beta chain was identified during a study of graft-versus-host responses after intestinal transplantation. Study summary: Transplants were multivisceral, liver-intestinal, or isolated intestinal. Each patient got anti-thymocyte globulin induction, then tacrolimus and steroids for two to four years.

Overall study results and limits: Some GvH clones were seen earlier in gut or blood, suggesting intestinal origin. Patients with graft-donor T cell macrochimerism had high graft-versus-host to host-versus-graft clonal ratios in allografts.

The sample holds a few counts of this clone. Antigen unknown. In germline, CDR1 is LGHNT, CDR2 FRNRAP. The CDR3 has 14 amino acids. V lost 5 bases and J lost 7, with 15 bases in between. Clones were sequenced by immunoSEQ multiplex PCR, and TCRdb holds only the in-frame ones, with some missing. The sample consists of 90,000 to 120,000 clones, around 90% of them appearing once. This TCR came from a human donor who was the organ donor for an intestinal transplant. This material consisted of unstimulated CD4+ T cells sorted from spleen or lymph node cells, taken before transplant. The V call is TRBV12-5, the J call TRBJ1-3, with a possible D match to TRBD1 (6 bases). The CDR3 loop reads CASGEGQNRNTIYF. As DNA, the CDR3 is TGTGCTAGTGGTGAAGGACAGAATAGGAACACCATATATTTT.